Shown below are 9 T cell receptor beta chains from a single sample sequenced in a study of blood T cell repertoires in COVID-19. Measured with immunoSEQ multiplex PCR; TCRdb has only the in-frame clones, and not every one. The sample gives more than 250,000 clones, just under 90% of which show up once; 6% to 8% is in the top ten. The sample consisted of peripheral blood. The receptors were gathered from a woman aged 50 to 60 with COVID-19, enrolled during active disease.

This clone was observed many times. The chain uses TRBV5-1 and TRBJ2-7; 10 bases align to TRBD2. The CDR3 spans 16 residues. V gave up 4 bases and J gave up 1 base; unmatched junction bases: 8. CDR1 SGHRS and CDR2 YFSETQ come from the germline V gene. The CDR3 DNA follows: TGCGCCAGCAGCCCCTTAGAACTAGCGGGATCCTACGAGCAGTACTTC. Its protein product is CASSPLELAGSYEQYF.

This clone appeared a single time. The CDR3: CASSQVGASSGNTIYF. In DNA form, the CDR3 reads TGTGCCAGCAGCCAGGTGGGGGCGTCGTCTGGAAACACCATATATTTT. V usage is TRBV3-1 (or the pseudogene TRBV3-2) and J usage is TRBJ1-3, with D perhaps TRBD1 (6 bases). The CDR3 spans 16 residues. V was shortened by 3 bases and J by 1 base, with 13 bases between the two germline ends. The germline V gene encodes CDR1 LGHDT and CDR2 YNNKEL (reference sequence).

V usage is TRBV6-5 and J usage is TRBJ2-3; tentative D call: TRBD1 (5 bases). This CDR3 contains 13 residues. Trimming pared 6 bases from V and 4 bases from J, leaving 11 bases between. CDR1 and CDR2 from the germline V gene are MNHEY and SVGAGI. CDR3 in DNA: TGTGCCAGCAGGACAGTGCATGCAGATACGCAGTATTTT. It codes for CASRTVHADTQYF.

V usage is TRBV10-3 and J usage is TRBJ1-6, with 9 nucleotides matching TRBD1. Germline V gene data show CDR1 as ENHRY and CDR2 as SYGVKD. V was pared by 6 bases and J by 10 bases, with 7 bases of the junction left unmatched. The CDR3 totals 14 residues. CDR3 DNA: TGTGCCATCAGCCCGGGACAGGGAGGGTCACCCCTCCACTTT. Translation: CAISPGQGGSPLHF.

CDR3: CASSFPATKQYF. The CDR3, as DNA: TGTGCCAGCAGCTTCCCCGCTACGAAGCAGTACTTC. This chain joins TRBV11-2 and TRBJ2-7; D gene unclear. CDR3 size: 12 residues. V lost 3 bases and J 8 bases, leaving 11 bases between the germline ends. Per the germline V gene, CDR1 is SGHAT and CDR2 is FQNNGV.

The chain recombines TRBV6-4 with TRBJ2-1; D gene uncertain. The CDR3 covers 15 residues. The germline V gene encodes CDR1 MRHNA and CDR2 SNTAGT. Trimming pared 4 bases from V and 0 bases from J, leaving 10 bases between. This chain's CDR3 is CASSVVFSSYNEQFF. In DNA, the CDR3 is TGTGCCAGCAGTGTAGTATTTAGCTCCTACAATGAGCAGTTCTTC.

V gene TRBV18 combines with J gene TRBJ1-5; 8 bases align to TRBD1. Germline CDR1 and CDR2: KGHSH and LQKENI. J lost 8 bases, V lost 3 bases, and 3 bases had no gene match. This CDR3 has 13 residues. The CDR3 loop reads CASSPLDREPQHF. Here the CDR3 DNA reads TGTGCCAGCTCACCGCTGGACAGGGAGCCCCAGCATTTT.

This clone was recorded only once. This sequence joins TRBV19 and TRBJ1-1, with D tentatively TRBD1 (6 bases). The CDR3 loop spans 13 amino acids. CDR1 LNHDA and CDR2 SQIVND come from the germline V gene (reference sequence). The V gene lost 3 bases and the J gene lost 11 bases, with 16 bases spanning the gap. This CDR3 is CASSIWTDANAFF. Here the CDR3 DNA reads TGTGCCAGTAGTATCTGGACAGATGCGAACGCTTTCTTT.

This clone was recorded many times. The rearrangement uses TRBV15 and TRBJ1-5, with a tentative D call TRBD1 (5 bases). The V end lost 2 bases, the J end lost 6 bases, and 14 bases lay between the germline ends. This CDR3 has 15 residues. Germline assignment: CDR1 LNHNV and CDR2 YYDKDF (reference sequence). The CDR3 reads CATSRSSGARQPQHF. CDR3 sequence (DNA): TGTGCCACCAGCAGAAGCAGCGGGGCCCGTCAGCCCCAGCATTTT.